What follows are 23 T cell receptor beta chains derived from one specimen sequenced in a study of blood T cells in healthy people across ages. A second PCR of 7 to 11 cycles used a sample-barcoded 5' primer and a J-beta primer mix. TCRdb processed the 5' RACE reads anew with MiXCR; each CDR3 protein has one entry. Among 1.4 million to 1.5 million distinct CDR3 sequences listed, approximately 40% were seen once. Sample: blood. These receptors all come from a woman younger than 30 in good health.

The chain links TRBV30 to TRBJ1-2; the D gene is possibly TRBD1 (5 bases). The CDR3 sequence is 15 residues long. Germline values: CDR1 GTSNPN, CDR2 SVGIG (reference sequence). V was cut by 6 bases and J by 3 bases, with 20 bases left in between. The CDR3 nucleotides are TGTGCCTGCCGGGGCGGGCCTTCCCTCTACTATGGCTACACCTTC. Its translation is CACRGGPSLYYGYTF.

The rearrangement joins TRBV29-1 to TRBJ1-1; TRBD1 is a possible D gene (6 bases). Between the trimmed V and J ends, which lost 7 bases and 4 bases, there was a span of 13 bases. The germline CDR1 and CDR2 sequences are SQVTM and ANQGSEA. The CDR3 contains 12 residues. The chain's CDR3 is CSGVGGGTEAFF. In DNA, the CDR3 is TGCAGCGGGGTTGGAGGGGGCACTGAAGCTTTCTTT.

V usage is TRBV9 and J usage is TRBJ2-3, with 7 bases lining up with TRBD1. The CDR3 extends over 15 amino acids. CDR1 is SGDLS and CDR2 is YYNGEE in the germline V gene. Trimming at V came to 5 bases and at J to 5 bases, leaving 11 bases not matched to a gene. CDR3 DNA: TGTGCCAGCAGTGCCGGGACAGCTAACCAAGATACGCAGTATTTT. It codes for CASSAGTANQDTQYF.

The chain's CDR3 is CSAGVAGWGTGELFF. CDR3 DNA: TGCAGTGCTGGGGTAGCGGGTTGGGGGACCGGGGAGCTGTTTTTT. V gene TRBV20-1 combines with J gene TRBJ2-2; 7 bases match TRBD2. The J segment lost 5 bases and the V segment lost 5 bases, leaving 11 bases of the junction unmatched. The germline V gene has CDR1 DFQATT and CDR2 SNEGSKA (reference sequence). The CDR3 is 15 amino acids.

This clonotype was observed a few times. J is TRBJ2-5 and V is TRBV29-1; a possible D gene is TRBD1 (6 bases). Between the trimmed V and J ends, which lost 1 base and 1 base, there was a span of 10 bases. CDR3 size: 14 residues. CDR1 is SQVTM and CDR2 is ANQGSEA in the germline V gene. For the CDR3, the DNA is TGCAGCGTTGAAGTTCGGACAGTCCAAGAGACCCAGTACTTC. Translated, it gives CSVEVRTVQETQYF.

The chain is built from TRBV27 and TRBJ2-1, with D possibly TRBD1 on 5 matching bases. This CDR3 has 13 amino acids. The ends were cut back, 3 bases at V and 10 bases at J, with 13 bases in the middle. The germline gives CDR1 MNHEY, CDR2 SMNVEV (reference sequence). CDR3 bases: TGTGCCAGCAGTTTTGGACACAACAGGGAGCAGTTCTTC. Translation gives CASSFGHNREQFF.

V gene TRBV20-1 combines with J gene TRBJ2-5; TRBD2 matches 8 bases. CDR1 DFQATT and CDR2 SNEGSKA come from the germline V gene (reference sequence). The CDR3 extends over 13 amino acids. Unmatched junction bases numbered 4, after V lost 3 bases and J lost 4 bases. CDR3 sequence reads: CSASGGAVETQYF. In DNA form, the CDR3 reads TGCAGTGCTAGCGGGGGGGCCGTAGAGACCCAGTACTTC.

Regarding this clonotype: The junction shows a germline mismatch at one end, possibly a read error. The chain couples TRBV14 to TRBJ1-5; D is possibly TRBD1 (6 bases). The germline V gene encodes CDR1 SGHDN and CDR2 FVKESK. CDR3 size: 14 residues. The CDR3 here is CVSSPLGTSQPQHF. CDR3 in DNA: TGTGTCAGCAGCCCCCTAGGGACATCCCAGCCCCAGCATTTT. The variable domain in full, with the rest retrieved from reference TRBV14 and TRBJ1-5, is EAGVTQFPSHSVIEKGQTVTLRCDPISGHDNLYWYRRVMGKEIKFLLHFVKESKQDESGMPNNRFLAERTGGTYSTLKVQPAELEDSGVYFCVSSPLGTSQPQHFGDGTRLSIL.

This clonotype was detected only a few times. The chain couples TRBV11-2 to TRBJ2-7; 7 bases line up with TRBD1. The CDR3 consists of 15 residues. Germline assignment: CDR1 SGHAT and CDR2 FQNNGV. J was trimmed by 3 bases and V by 5 bases; bases with no gene match: 10. The CDR3 region has the DNA TGTGCCAGCAGCGCCCGACAGGGTGTAAACTACGAGCAGTACTTC. Translated: CASSARQGVNYEQYF. The complete variable domain, with remaining parts taken from reference TRBV11-2 and TRBJ2-7, reads EAGVAQSPRYKIIEKRQSVAFWCNPISGHATLYWYQQILGQGPKLLIQFQNNGVVDDSQLPKDRFSAERLKGVDSTLKIQPAKLEDSAVYLCASSARQGVNYEQYFGPGTRLTVT.

This clonotype occurred a few times. The chain links TRBV6-5 to TRBJ2-5, with D perhaps matching TRBD2 (5 bases). This CDR3 is 14 amino acids long. The V and J ends lost 6 bases and 1 base respectively, with 12 bases between them. Germline V gene lookup returns CDR1 MNHEY and CDR2 SVGAGI. CDR3 DNA: TGTGCCAGCAGGCGAGGGAACCTCCAAGAGACCCAGTACTTC. Protein product: CASRRGNLQETQYF.

V usage is TRBV6-5 and J usage is TRBJ2-1; D gene unclear. Germline CDR1 is MNHEY and CDR2 is SVGAGI. The V and J ends lost 7 bases and 7 bases respectively, with 20 bases between them. This CDR3 contains 15 residues. The CDR3 here is CASTRSSSGVNEQFF. In DNA form, the CDR3 reads TGTGCCAGCACCCGCTCCAGCTCCGGCGTAAATGAGCAGTTCTTC.

The chain employs TRBV5-1 and TRBJ2-7; 9 nucleotides align to TRBD1. The J call may be faulty, since TRBJ2-5 better matches the DNA end. Germline assignment: CDR1 SGHRS and CDR2 YFSETQ. The CDR3 is 14 residues long. CDR3 nucleotides: TGCGCCAGCAGCTCCCGGGACAGGGAAAAGACCCAGTACTTC. Protein product: CASSSRDREKTQYF.

A note on this clonotype: The junction and the germline gene differ at one end; a read error may be behind it. The CDR3 is CASRLVSLSNNEQFF. The CDR3 nucleotides read TGTGCCAGCAGATTAGTTAGTTTATCGAACAATGAGCAGTTCTTC. This chain joins TRBV7-9 and TRBJ2-1; D is ambiguous. The CDR3 is 15 amino acids. Germline V CDR1 and CDR2: SEHNR, FQNEAQ (reference sequence).

The chain couples TRBV7-9 to TRBJ2-5; 11 bases agree with TRBD1. V gave up 5 bases and J gave up 0 bases; unmatched junction bases: 5. Germline CDR1 and CDR2: SEHNR and FQNEAQ (reference sequence). The length of the CDR3 is 16 residues. The CDR3 nucleotides read TGTGCCAGCAGCAACCGGACAGGGGGCTACCAAGAGACCCAGTACTTC. Amino acids: CASSNRTGGYQETQYF.

The sample holds a few counts of this clonotype. The gene calls are TRBV29-1 and TRBJ2-1; the D gene is possibly TRBD2 (5 bases). The CDR3 runs to 15 residues. Germline loops: CDR1 SQVTM, CDR2 ANQGSEA. The V and J ends lost 4 bases and 8 bases respectively, with 21 bases between them. CDR3 nucleotides: TGCAGCGTTGCCCCGGACTCTCTGACGGGTGATGAGCAGTTCTTC. Protein sequence: CSVAPDSLTGDEQFF.

This clonotype was observed a few times. The gene calls are TRBV4-1 and TRBJ2-2; D is unclear. There are 13 residues in the CDR3. Deletions cut 3 bases from V and 5 bases from J, with 7 bases between. Germline V gene sequence: CDR1 MGHRA, CDR2 YSYEKL. DNA for the CDR3: TGCGCCAGCAGCCACGATGTTACCGGGGAGCTGTTTTTT. This gives the protein CASSHDVTGELFF.

This sequence joins TRBV6-5 and TRBJ1-2, with 8 nucleotides matching TRBD1. Trimming removed 5 bases from V and 8 bases from J; junction bases left unmatched: 13. CDR1 MNHEY and CDR2 SVGAGI come from the germline V gene. The CDR3 loop spans 15 amino acids. The CDR3 sequence: CASSSPGQAIGGYTF. As DNA, the CDR3 is TGTGCCAGCAGTAGCCCGGGACAGGCCATCGGCGGCTACACCTTC.

This clonotype came up a few times. The V call is TRBV4-1, the J call TRBJ2-5; 7 nucleotides line up with TRBD2. The last part of the DNA fits TRBJ2-7 better; the J call may be wrong. This CDR3 is 13 amino acids long. Germline V lookup: CDR1 MGHRA, CDR2 YSYEKL. The CDR3 is CASSQGEGPEQYF. CDR3 DNA sequence: TGCGCCAGCAGCCAAGGGGAGGGCCCCGAGCAGTACTTC.

This clonotype was seen a few times. The rearrangement links TRBV6-1 to TRBJ2-7, with 7 positions matching TRBD1. CDR3 length: 15 amino acids. The V and J ends lost 1 base and 6 bases, in that order; junction bases with no gene match: 9. Germline CDR1 reads MNHNS; CDR2 reads SASEGT. The CDR3 here is CASSEVRGGYVEQYF. Here the CDR3 DNA reads TGTGCCAGCAGTGAAGTTCGAGGGGGCTATGTCGAGCAGTACTTC.

This clonotype showed up just a few times. The rearrangement links TRBV7-8 to TRBJ2-3; D could derive from TRBD1 or TRBD2 (5 bases each). The CDR3 is made up of 15 amino acids. Germline CDR1 reads SGHVS; CDR2 reads FQNEAQ. Trimming shortened V by 5 bases and J by 4 bases, and 16 bases separated the two germline ends. The CDR3 reads CASSPEGPVADTQYF. The CDR3 DNA follows: TGTGCCAGCAGCCCAGAGGGACCGGTCGCAGATACGCAGTATTTT.

The rearrangement joins TRBV6-5 to TRBJ2-3; D remains ambiguous. Germline CDR1 MNHEY, CDR2 SVGAGI. Deletions cut 6 bases from V and 6 bases from J, with 13 bases between. The CDR3 loop spans 13 amino acids. The CDR3 protein is CASRTPVGDTQYF. DNA of the CDR3: TGTGCCAGCAGAACGCCGGTGGGGGATACGCAGTATTTT.

The V and J genes are TRBV9 and TRBJ2-7; TRBD1 matches 10 bases. Trimming cost V 0 bases and J 7 bases; bases outside gene matches: 10. Per germline, CDR1 SGDLS and CDR2 YYNGEE. The CDR3 sequence is 16 residues long. The CDR3 sequence: CASSVGRGTGVWEQYF. CDR3 sequence (DNA): TGTGCCAGCAGCGTAGGGAGGGGGACAGGGGTTTGGGAGCAGTACTTC.

This clonotype was found a few times. V gene TRBV6-5 combines with J gene TRBJ2-1; 9 bases match TRBD2. The length of the CDR3 is 15 residues. The germline CDR1 and CDR2 sequences are MNHEY and SVGAGI. The V gene end was trimmed by 5 bases and the J gene end by 3 bases; junction bases not matched to a gene: 5. The CDR3 here is CASSPPSGVYNEQFF. CDR3 nucleotides: TGTGCCAGCAGTCCCCCTAGCGGGGTCTACAATGAGCAGTTCTTC.